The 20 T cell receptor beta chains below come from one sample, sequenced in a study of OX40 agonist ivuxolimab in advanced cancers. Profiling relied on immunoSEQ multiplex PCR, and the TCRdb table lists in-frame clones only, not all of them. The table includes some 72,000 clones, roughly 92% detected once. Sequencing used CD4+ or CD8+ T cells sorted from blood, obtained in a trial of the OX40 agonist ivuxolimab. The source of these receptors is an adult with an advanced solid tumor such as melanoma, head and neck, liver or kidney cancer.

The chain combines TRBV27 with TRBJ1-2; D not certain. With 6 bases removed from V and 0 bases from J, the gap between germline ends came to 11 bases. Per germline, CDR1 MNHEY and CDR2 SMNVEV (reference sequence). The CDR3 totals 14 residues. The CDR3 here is CASSPLVPNYGYTF. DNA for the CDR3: TGTGCCAGCAGCCCCCTTGTCCCTAACTATGGCTACACCTTC.

The chain's CDR3 is CASSQGTGSYNEQFF. CDR3 coding DNA: TGCGCCAGCAGCCAGGGGACAGGGTCCTACAATGAGCAGTTCTTC. The genes are TRBV4-3 and TRBJ2-1; 9 nucleotides align to TRBD1. The junction had 1 base not matched to a gene; V was cut back by 3 bases and J by 1 base. The CDR3 sequence is 15 residues long. The germline V gene encodes CDR1 LGHNA and CDR2 YSLEER.

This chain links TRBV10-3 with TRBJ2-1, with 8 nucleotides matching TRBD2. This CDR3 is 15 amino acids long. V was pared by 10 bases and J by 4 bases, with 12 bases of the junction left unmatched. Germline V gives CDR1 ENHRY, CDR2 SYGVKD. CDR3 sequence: CATRPGGGPYNEQFF. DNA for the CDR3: TGTGCCACCAGGCCGGGGGGGGGACCATACAATGAGCAGTTCTTC.

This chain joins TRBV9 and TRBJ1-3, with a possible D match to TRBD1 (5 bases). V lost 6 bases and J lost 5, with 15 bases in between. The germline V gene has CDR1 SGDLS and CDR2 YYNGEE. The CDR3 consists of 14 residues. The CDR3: CASTAGGARNTIYF. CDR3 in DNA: TGTGCCAGCACCGCGGGGGGTGCGAGAAACACCATATATTTT.

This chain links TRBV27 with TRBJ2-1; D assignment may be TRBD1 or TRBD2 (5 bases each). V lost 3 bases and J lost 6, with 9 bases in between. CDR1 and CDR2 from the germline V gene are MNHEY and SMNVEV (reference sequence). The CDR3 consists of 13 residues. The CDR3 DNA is TGTGCCAGCAGTTTTGGGGGTGGCAATGAGCAGTTCTTC. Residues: CASSFGGGNEQFF.

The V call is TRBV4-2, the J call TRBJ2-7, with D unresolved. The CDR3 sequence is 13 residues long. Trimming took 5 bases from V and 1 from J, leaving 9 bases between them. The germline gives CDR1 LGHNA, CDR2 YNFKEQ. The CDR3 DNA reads TGTGCCAGCAGCATGGGATTATCCTACGAGCAGTACTTC. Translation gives CASSMGLSYEQYF.

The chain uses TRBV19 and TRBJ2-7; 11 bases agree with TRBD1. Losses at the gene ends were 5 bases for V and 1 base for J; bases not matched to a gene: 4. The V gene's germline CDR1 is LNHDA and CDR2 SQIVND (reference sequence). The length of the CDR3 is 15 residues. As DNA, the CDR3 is TGTGCCAGTAGTCCTGGGACAGGGGGGTCCTACGAGCAGTACTTC. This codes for CASSPGTGGSYEQYF.

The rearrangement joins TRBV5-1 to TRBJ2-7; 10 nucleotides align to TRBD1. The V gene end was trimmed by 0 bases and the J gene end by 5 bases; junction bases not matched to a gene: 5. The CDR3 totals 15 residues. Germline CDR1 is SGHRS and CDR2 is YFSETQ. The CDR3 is CASSLVDRGRDEQYF. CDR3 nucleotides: TGCGCCAGCAGCTTGGTCGACAGGGGGCGTGACGAGCAGTACTTC.

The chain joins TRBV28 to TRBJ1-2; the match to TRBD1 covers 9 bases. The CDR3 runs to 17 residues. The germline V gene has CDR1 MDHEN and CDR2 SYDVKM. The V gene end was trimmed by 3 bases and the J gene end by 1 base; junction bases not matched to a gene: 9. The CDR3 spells CASSFARQGGYNYGYTF. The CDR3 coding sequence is TGTGCCAGCAGTTTCGCCCGACAGGGGGGTTATAACTATGGCTACACCTTC.

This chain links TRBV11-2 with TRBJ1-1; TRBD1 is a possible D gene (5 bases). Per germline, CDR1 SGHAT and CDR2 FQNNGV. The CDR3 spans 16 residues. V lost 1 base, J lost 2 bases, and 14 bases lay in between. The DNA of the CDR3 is TGTGCCAGCAGCTTAGTTATGGGGCGAGGTAACACTGAAGCTTTCTTT. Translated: CASSLVMGRGNTEAFF. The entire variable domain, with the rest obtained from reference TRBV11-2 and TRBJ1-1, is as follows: EAGVAQSPRYKIIEKRQSVAFWCNPISGHATLYWYQQILGQGPKLLIQFQNNGVVDDSQLPKDRFSAERLKGVDSTLKIQPAKLEDSAVYLCASSLVMGRGNTEAFFGQGTRLTVV.

The CDR3: CASSRWEFPETQYF. CDR3 sequence (DNA): TGTGCCAGCAGCCGGTGGGAATTCCCAGAGACCCAGTACTTC. J is TRBJ2-5 and V is TRBV5-4; D gene ambiguous. This CDR3 has 14 residues. Deletions cut 4 bases from V and 4 bases from J, with 14 bases between. Germline V gives CDR1 SGHNT, CDR2 YYREEE (reference sequence).

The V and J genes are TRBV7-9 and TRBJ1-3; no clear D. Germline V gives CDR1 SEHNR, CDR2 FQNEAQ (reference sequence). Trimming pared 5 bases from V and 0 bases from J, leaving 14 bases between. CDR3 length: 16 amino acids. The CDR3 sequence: CASSPWTEDSGNTIYF. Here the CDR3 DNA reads TGTGCCAGCAGCCCCTGGACTGAAGACTCTGGAAACACCATATATTTT.

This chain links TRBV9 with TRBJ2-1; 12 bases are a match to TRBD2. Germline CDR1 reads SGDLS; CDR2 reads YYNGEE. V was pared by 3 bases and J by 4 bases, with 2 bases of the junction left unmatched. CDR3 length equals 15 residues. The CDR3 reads CASSGLAGAYNEQFF. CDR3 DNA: TGTGCCAGCAGCGGACTAGCGGGGGCATACAATGAGCAGTTCTTC.

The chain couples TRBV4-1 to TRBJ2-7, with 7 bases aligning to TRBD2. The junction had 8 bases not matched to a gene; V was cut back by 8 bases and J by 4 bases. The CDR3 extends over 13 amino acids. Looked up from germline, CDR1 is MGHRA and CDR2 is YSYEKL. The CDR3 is CASSGGGPYEQYF. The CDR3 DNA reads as TGCGCCAGCTCGGGCGGGGGTCCGTACGAGCAGTACTTC.

The CDR3 sequence: CASSSPGTGGGEQYF. The CDR3 DNA reads as TGTGCCAGCAGTTCCCCCGGGACAGGGGGTGGCGAGCAGTACTTC. This chain connects TRBV27 to TRBJ2-7, with 11 bases that match TRBD1. The germline V gene encodes CDR1 MNHEY and CDR2 SMNVEV (reference sequence). The CDR3 spans 15 residues. J gave up 6 bases and V 4 bases, and 8 bases lay outside the gene matches.

The CDR3 sequence is CASSQEARYGYTF. DNA of the CDR3: TGCGCCAGCAGCCAAGAAGCCCGCTATGGCTACACCTTC. The genes are TRBV4-1 and TRBJ1-2; D remains unclear. Trimming left V 0 bases short and J 4 bases short, with 6 bases between. The germline CDR1 and CDR2 sequences are MGHRA and YSYEKL. The CDR3 totals 13 residues.

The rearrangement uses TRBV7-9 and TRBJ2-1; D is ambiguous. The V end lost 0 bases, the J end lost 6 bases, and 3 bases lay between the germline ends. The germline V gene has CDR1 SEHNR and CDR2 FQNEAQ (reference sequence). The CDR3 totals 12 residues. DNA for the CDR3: TGTGCCAGCAGCTTAGCATCCAATGAGCAGTTCTTC. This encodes CASSLASNEQFF.

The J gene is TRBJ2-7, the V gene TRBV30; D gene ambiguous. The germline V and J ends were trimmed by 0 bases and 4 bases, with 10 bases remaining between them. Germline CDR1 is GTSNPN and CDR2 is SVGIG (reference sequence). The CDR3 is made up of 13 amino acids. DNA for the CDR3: TGTGCCTGGAGTGTGCCCTCTGCGTACGAGCAGTACTTC. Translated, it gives CAWSVPSAYEQYF.

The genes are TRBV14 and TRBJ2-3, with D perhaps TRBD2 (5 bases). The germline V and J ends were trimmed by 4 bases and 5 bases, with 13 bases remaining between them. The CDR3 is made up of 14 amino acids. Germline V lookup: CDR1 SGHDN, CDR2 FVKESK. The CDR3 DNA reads TGTGCCAGCAGCCCAGCTTCGGGGAAAGATACGCAGTATTTT. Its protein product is CASSPASGKDTQYF.

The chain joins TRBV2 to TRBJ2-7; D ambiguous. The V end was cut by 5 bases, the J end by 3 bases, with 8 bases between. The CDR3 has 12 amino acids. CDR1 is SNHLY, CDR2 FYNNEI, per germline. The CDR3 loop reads CASSWANYEQYF. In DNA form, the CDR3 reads TGTGCCAGCAGTTGGGCCAACTACGAGCAGTACTTC.